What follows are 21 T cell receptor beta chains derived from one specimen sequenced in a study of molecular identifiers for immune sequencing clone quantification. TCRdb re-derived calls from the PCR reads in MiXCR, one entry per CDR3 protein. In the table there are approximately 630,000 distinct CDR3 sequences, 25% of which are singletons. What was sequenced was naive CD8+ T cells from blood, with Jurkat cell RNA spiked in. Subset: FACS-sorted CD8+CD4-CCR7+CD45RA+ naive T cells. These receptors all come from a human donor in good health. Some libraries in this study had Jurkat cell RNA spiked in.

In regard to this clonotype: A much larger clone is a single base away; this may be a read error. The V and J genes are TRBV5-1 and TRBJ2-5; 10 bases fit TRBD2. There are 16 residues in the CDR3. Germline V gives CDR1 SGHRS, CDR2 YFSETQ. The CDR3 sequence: CAGRFPGTSAQETQYF. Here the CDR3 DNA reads TGCGCCGGCAGGTTCCCGGGGACTAGCGCACAAGAGACCCAGTACTTC.

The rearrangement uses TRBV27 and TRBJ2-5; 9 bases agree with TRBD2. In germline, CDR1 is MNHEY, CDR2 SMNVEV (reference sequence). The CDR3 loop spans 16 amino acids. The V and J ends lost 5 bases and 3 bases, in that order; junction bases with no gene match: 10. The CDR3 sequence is CASSPKLAGGKETQYF. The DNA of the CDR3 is TGTGCCAGCAGTCCCAAACTAGCGGGTGGAAAAGAGACCCAGTACTTC.

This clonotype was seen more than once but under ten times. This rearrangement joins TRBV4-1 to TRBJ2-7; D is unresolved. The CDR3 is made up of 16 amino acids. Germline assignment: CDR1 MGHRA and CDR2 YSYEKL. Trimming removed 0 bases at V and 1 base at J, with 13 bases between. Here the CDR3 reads CASSQDRRKGSYEQYF. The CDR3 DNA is TGCGCCAGCAGCCAAGATCGTCGTAAAGGGTCCTACGAGCAGTACTTC.

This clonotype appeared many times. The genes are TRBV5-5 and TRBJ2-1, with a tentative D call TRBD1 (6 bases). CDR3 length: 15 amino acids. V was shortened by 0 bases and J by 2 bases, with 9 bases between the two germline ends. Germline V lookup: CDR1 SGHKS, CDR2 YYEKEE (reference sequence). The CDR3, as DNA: TGTGCCAGCAGCTTGGAACAGGGCGCCTACAATGAGCAGTTCTTC. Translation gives CASSLEQGAYNEQFF.

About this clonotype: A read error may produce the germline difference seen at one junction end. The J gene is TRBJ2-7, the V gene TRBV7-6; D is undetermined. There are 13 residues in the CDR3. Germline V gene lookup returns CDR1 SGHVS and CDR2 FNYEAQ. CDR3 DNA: TGTGCCAGCAACTTAGGCCCTAAATACGAGCAGTACTTC. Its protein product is CASNLGPKYEQYF. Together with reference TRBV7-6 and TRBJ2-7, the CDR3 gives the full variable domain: GAGVSQSPRYKVTKRGQDVALRCDPISGHVSLYWYRQALGQGPEFLTYFNYEAQQDKSGLPNDRFSAERPEGSISTLTIQRTEQRDSAMYRCASNLGPKYEQYFGPGTRLTVT.

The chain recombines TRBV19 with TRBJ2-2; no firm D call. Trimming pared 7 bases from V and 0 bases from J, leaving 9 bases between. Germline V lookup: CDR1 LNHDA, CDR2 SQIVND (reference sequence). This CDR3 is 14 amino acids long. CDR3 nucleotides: TGTGCCAGTATGCCGTTCGCGAACACCGGGGAGCTGTTTTTT. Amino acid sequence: CASMPFANTGELFF.

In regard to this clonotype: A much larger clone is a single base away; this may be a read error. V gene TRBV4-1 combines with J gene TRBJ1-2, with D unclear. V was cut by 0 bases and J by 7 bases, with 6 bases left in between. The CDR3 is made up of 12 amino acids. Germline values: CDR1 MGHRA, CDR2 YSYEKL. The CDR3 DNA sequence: TGCGCCAGCAGCCAAGACACTAGTGGCTACACCTTC. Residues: CASSQDTSGYTF.

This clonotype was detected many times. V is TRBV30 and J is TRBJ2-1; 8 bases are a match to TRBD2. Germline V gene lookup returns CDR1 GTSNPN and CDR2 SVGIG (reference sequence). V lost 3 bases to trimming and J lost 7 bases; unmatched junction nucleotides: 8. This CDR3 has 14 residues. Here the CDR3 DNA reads TGTGCCTGGAGCACCGGGACTAGTTTTAATGAGCAGTTCTTC. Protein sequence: CAWSTGTSFNEQFF.

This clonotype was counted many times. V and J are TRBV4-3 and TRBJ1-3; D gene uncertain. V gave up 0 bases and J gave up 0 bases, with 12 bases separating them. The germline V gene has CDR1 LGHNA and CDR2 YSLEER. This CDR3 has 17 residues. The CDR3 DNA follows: TGCGCCAGCAGCCAAGATTTGCTAGAGTACTCTGGAAACACCATATATTTT. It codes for CASSQDLLEYSGNTIYF.

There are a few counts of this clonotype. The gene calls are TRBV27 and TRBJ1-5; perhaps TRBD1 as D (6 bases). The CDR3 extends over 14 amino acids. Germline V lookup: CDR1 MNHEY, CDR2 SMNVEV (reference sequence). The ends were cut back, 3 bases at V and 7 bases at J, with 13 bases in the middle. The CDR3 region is CASSFAGAKQPQHF. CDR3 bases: TGTGCCAGCAGTTTTGCAGGGGCCAAACAGCCCCAGCATTTT.

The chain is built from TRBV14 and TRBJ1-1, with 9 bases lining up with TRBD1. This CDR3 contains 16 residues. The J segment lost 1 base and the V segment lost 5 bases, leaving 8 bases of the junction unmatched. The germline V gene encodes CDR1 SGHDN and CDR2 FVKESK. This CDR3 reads CASSEWAQGANTEAFF. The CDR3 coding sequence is TGTGCCAGCAGCGAATGGGCACAGGGGGCGAACACTGAAGCTTTCTTT.

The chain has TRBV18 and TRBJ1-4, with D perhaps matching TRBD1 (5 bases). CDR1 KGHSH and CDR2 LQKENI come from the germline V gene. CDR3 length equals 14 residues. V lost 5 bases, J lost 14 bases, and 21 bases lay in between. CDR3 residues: CASSRDEPLRGLFF. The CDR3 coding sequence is TGTGCCAGCTCAAGGGACGAGCCGTTACGGGGGCTGTTTTTT.

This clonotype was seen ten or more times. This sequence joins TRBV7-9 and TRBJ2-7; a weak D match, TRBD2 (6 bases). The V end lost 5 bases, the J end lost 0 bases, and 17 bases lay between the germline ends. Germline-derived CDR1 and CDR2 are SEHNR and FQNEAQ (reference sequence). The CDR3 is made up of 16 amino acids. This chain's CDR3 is CASSTPGGAASYEQYF. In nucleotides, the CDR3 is TGTGCCAGCAGCACCCCGGGCGGGGCCGCCTCCTACGAGCAGTACTTC.

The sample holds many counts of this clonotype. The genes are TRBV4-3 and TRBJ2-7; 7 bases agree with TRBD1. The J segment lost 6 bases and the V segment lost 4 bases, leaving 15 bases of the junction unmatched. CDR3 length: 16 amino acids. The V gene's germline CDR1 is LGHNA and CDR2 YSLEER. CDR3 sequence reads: CASSRRGGTVQGEQYF. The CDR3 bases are TGCGCCAGCAGCCGTCGAGGTGGGACAGTCCAAGGCGAGCAGTACTTC.

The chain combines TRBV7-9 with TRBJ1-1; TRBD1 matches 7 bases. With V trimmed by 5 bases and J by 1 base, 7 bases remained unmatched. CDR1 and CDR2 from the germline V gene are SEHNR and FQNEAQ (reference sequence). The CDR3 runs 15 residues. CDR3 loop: CASSPVRDRNTEAFF. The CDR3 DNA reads TGTGCCAGCAGCCCTGTCCGGGACAGGAACACTGAAGCTTTCTTT.

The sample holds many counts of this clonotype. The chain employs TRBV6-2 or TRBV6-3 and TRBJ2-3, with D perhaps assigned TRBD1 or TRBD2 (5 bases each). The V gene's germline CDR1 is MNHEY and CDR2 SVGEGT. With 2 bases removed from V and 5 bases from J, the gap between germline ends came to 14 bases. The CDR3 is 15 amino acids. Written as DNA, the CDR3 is TGTGCCAGCAGTTACGGGGGACCTCCGGAAGATACGCAGTATTTT. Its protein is CASSYGGPPEDTQYF.

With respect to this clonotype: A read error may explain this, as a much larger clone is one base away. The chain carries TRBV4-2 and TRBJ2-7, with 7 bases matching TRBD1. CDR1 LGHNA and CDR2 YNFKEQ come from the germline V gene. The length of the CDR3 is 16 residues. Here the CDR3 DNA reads TGTGCCGGCAGCCAAGATCAACAGGACAGGACCTACGAGCAGTACTTC. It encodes CAGSQDQQDRTYEQYF.

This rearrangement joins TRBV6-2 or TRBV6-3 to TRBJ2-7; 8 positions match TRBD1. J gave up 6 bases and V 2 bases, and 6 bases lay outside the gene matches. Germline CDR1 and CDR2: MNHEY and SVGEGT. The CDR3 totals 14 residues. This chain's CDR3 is CASSYEDRDCEQYF. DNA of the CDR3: TGTGCCAGCAGTTACGAGGACAGGGATTGCGAGCAGTACTTC.

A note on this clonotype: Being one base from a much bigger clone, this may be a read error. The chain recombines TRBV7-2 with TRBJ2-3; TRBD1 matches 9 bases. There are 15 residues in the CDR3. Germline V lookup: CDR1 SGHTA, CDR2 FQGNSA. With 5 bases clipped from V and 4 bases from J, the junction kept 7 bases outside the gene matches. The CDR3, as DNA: TGTGCCAGCAGCCCCTCGGGACAGGGCGCAGATACGCAGTATTTT. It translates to CASSPSGQGADTQYF.

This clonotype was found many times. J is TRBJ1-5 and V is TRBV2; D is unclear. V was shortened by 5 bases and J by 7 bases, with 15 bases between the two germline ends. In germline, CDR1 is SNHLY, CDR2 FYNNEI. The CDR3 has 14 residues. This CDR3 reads CASSYNTVGQPQHF. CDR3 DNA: TGTGCCAGCAGTTACAACACTGTGGGGCAGCCCCAGCATTTT.

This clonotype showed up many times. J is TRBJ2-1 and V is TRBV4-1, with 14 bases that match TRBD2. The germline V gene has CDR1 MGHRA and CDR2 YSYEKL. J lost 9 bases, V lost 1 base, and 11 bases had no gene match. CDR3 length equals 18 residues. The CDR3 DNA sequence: TGCGCCAGCAGCCAAGCTCGACTAGCGGGAGGGCCGGGGGTTGAGCAGTTCTTC. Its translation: CASSQARLAGGPGVEQFF.